Below are 29 T cell receptor beta chains sequenced from a single sample in a study of cytomegalovirus exposure and HLA in healthy donors. PCR amplification relied on 60 Vbeta primers (plus 13 Jbeta primers). Assay used: immunoSEQ multiplex PCR; TCRdb lists only in-frame clones, some missing. The sample carries tens of thousands of clones, roughly nine tenths recorded once. Sequenced sample: PBMCs. All receptors derive from a woman aged 18-35 years in good health and CMV-seronegative.

The chain links TRBV6-5 to TRBJ2-1; no reliable D call. Germline V gene data show CDR1 as MNHEY and CDR2 as SVGAGI. The CDR3 contains 12 residues. Trimming pared 5 bases from V and 5 bases from J, leaving 7 bases between. The CDR3 DNA reads TGTGCCAGCAGTAGACACAACAATGAGCAGTTCTTC. Its translation is CASSRHNNEQFF.

This chain joins TRBV2 and TRBJ1-1; perhaps TRBD1 as D (5 bases). The CDR3 totals 14 residues. Germline assignment: CDR1 SNHLY and CDR2 FYNNEI. V lost 6 bases and J 8 bases, leaving 19 bases between the germline ends. CDR3 sequence: CASSPFRGRAEAFF. CDR3 DNA: TGTGCCAGCAGCCCCTTTAGGGGCAGGGCGGAAGCTTTCTTT.

This chain uses TRBV5-1 with TRBJ2-2; D uncertain. Trimming took 5 bases from V and 13 from J, leaving 24 bases between them. CDR3 length: 15 residues. The germline CDR1 and CDR2 sequences are SGHRS and YFSETQ. As DNA, the CDR3 is TGCGCCAGCAGTTCAAATTTAGAACGGGTGGTTTCGCTGTTTTTT. This translates into CASSSNLERVVSLFF.

The chain joins TRBV18 to TRBJ2-7; 14 nucleotides match TRBD2. The trim removed 3 bases at V and 5 bases at J, leaving 18 bases unmatched. Per germline, CDR1 KGHSH and CDR2 LQKENI. CDR3 size: 20 residues. The CDR3 region is CASSPTMKRLAGGVRDEQYF. The CDR3, as DNA: TGTGCCAGCTCACCTACCATGAAAAGACTAGCGGGAGGGGTGAGAGACGAGCAGTACTTC.

The gene calls are TRBV28 and TRBJ2-5; 10 bases line up with TRBD2. Germline-derived CDR1 and CDR2 are MDHEN and SYDVKM. There are 14 residues in the CDR3. The ends lost 7 bases at V and 2 bases at J; junction bases unmatched: 4. The CDR3 region is CASILAGIQETQYF. The DNA for the CDR3 is TGTGCCAGCATACTAGCGGGAATTCAAGAGACCCAGTACTTC. Full variable domain (rest looked up from reference TRBV28 and TRBJ2-5): DVKVTQSSRYLVKRTGEKVFLECVQDMDHENMFWYRQDPGLGLRLIYFSYDVKMKEKGDIPEGYSVSREKKERFSLILESASTNQTSMYLCASILAGIQETQYFGPGTRLLVL.

This sequence joins TRBV2 and TRBJ1-2; D might be TRBD1 (5 bases). The CDR3 is made up of 12 amino acids. Trimming removed 8 bases at V and 7 bases at J, with 14 bases between. CDR1 and CDR2 (germline): SNHLY, FYNNEI. The CDR3 reads CASGAGLSGYTF. DNA for the CDR3: TGTGCCAGCGGGGCAGGGTTAAGTGGCTACACCTTC.

CDR3 sequence (DNA): TGCAGCGTTACGACAGGAAGCTCCTACGAGCAGTACTTC. Its translation is CSVTTGSSYEQYF. The genes are TRBV29-1 and TRBJ2-7, with a tentative D call TRBD1 (6 bases). Looked up from germline, CDR1 is SQVTM and CDR2 is ANQGSEA. Between the trimmed V and J ends, which lost 5 bases and 0 bases, there was a span of 11 bases. CDR3 length: 13 amino acids.

This sequence joins TRBV7-9 and TRBJ1-5, with a possible D match to TRBD1 (5 bases). In germline, CDR1 is SEHNR, CDR2 FQNEAQ (reference sequence). The V and J ends lost 4 bases and 1 base respectively, with 11 bases between them. The CDR3 spans 15 residues. The CDR3 bases are TGTGCCAGCAGCTCCCCGACAGAGAGCAATCAGCCCCAGCATTTT. Its protein product is CASSSPTESNQPQHF.

This chain links TRBV2 with TRBJ1-6; TRBD1 matches 7 bases. Trimming at V came to 7 bases and at J to 0 bases, leaving 9 bases not matched to a gene. The germline CDR1 and CDR2 sequences are SNHLY and FYNNEI. The CDR3 totals 17 residues. The CDR3 DNA follows: TGTGCCAGCAAAGGACAGGCAAGGAGCTCCTATAATTCACCCCTCCACTTT. Its protein product is CASKGQARSSYNSPLHF.

This chain connects TRBV19 to TRBJ2-2; 8 nucleotides match TRBD2. V trimming: 7 bases; J trimming: 1 base; junction bases outside the gene matches: 5. The germline gives CDR1 LNHDA, CDR2 SQIVND (reference sequence). There are 15 residues in the CDR3. CDR3 residues: CASTILAGNTGELFF. The CDR3 coding sequence is TGTGCCAGTACCATTCTAGCGGGGAACACCGGGGAGCTGTTTTTT.

The CDR3 protein is CAIRGGGEGEKLFF. CDR3 coding DNA: TGTGCCATCAGGGGTGGGGGGGAAGGAGAAAAACTGTTTTTT. V usage is TRBV10-3 and J usage is TRBJ1-4, with D possibly TRBD1 on 5 matching bases. Deletions cut 6 bases from V and 8 bases from J, with 16 bases between. Germline loops: CDR1 ENHRY, CDR2 SYGVKD. CDR3 length equals 14 residues.

The count of this clone is one. This rearrangement joins TRBV6-4 to TRBJ1-2; the match to TRBD1 covers 8 bases. With V trimmed by 4 bases and J by 7 bases, 5 bases remained unmatched. The CDR3 consists of 13 residues. Per germline, CDR1 MRHNA and CDR2 SNTAGT. The CDR3 coding sequence is TGTGCCAGCAGTGCCGACAGGGGATCTGGCTACACCTTC. Encoded protein: CASSADRGSGYTF.

This clone showed up just a few times. The chain links TRBV7-9 to TRBJ1-5; TRBD1 is a possible D gene (5 bases). Germline V lookup: CDR1 SEHNR, CDR2 FQNEAQ (reference sequence). The CDR3 has 17 amino acids. Trimming cost V 1 base and J 4 bases, with 17 bases left between them. DNA of the CDR3: TGTGCCAGCAGCTTAGGGCATATAGGGACTTGGAATCAGCCCCAGCATTTT. This encodes CASSLGHIGTWNQPQHF.

The V call is TRBV5-4, the J call TRBJ2-7; the match to TRBD2 covers 9 bases. V lost 2 bases to trimming and J lost 0 bases; unmatched junction nucleotides: 12. The germline V gene has CDR1 SGHNT and CDR2 YYREEE (reference sequence). The CDR3 runs to 18 residues. Here the CDR3 reads CASSFSTSGLTSSYEQYF. CDR3 DNA sequence: TGTGCCAGCAGCTTCTCAACTAGCGGGCTGACGAGCTCCTACGAGCAGTACTTC.

As regards this clone: The germline gene is not matched at one end of the junction; a read error may be the cause. The V and J genes are TRBV7-9 and TRBJ2-1, with 9 bases matching TRBD2. Per germline, CDR1 SEHNR and CDR2 FQNEAQ (reference sequence). CDR3 size: 12 residues. CDR3 in DNA: TGTTCCAGCGCTAGCGGGATAGGTGAGCAGTTCTTC. This sequence encodes CSSASGIGEQFF.

This clone was seen a few times. The genes are TRBV7-9 and TRBJ2-7; 12 nucleotides align to TRBD2. The germline V gene has CDR1 SEHNR and CDR2 FQNEAQ (reference sequence). The CDR3 is 14 residues long. Germline trimming cut 5 bases from V and 6 bases from J; bases unmatched to any gene: 5. CDR3: CASSRLAGVGEQYF. In DNA form, the CDR3 reads TGTGCCAGCAGCCGACTAGCGGGAGTAGGCGAGCAGTACTTC.

CDR3 in amino acids: CSADRGYEQYF. In DNA, the CDR3 is TGCAGTGCGGACAGGGGCTACGAGCAGTACTTC. This chain uses TRBV20-1 with TRBJ2-7; 9 bases are a match to TRBD1. CDR3 length equals 11 residues. The germline gives CDR1 DFQATT, CDR2 SNEGSKA (reference sequence). The J segment lost 3 bases and the V segment lost 6 bases, leaving 0 bases of the junction unmatched.

The chain has TRBV27 and TRBJ2-7; D is perhaps TRBD1 (6 bases). This CDR3 comprises 15 residues. V lost 0 bases to trimming and J lost 3 bases, with 12 bases between them. Per the germline V gene, CDR1 is MNHEY and CDR2 is SMNVEV (reference sequence). The CDR3 DNA reads as TGTGCCAGCAGTTTATCGTACGGGACAATCTACGAGCAGTACTTC. This encodes CASSLSYGTIYEQYF.

The chain joins TRBV4-1 to TRBJ1-6; a weak D match, TRBD1 (5 bases). Trimming pared 0 bases from V and 7 bases from J, leaving 7 bases between. CDR1 is MGHRA, CDR2 YSYEKL, per germline. There are 14 residues in the CDR3. In DNA, the CDR3 is TGCGCCAGCAGCCAAGATACAGGAAATTCACCCCTCCACTTT. It translates to CASSQDTGNSPLHF.

The chain links TRBV27 to TRBJ1-1, with 10 bases identical to TRBD1. This CDR3 has 14 amino acids. Germline V gene sequence: CDR1 MNHEY, CDR2 SMNVEV (reference sequence). With V trimmed by 6 bases and J by 5 bases, 6 bases remained unmatched. As DNA, the CDR3 is TGTGCCAGCAGGCGACAGGGGGCGAGGACTGAAGCTTTCTTT. Translation: CASRRQGARTEAFF.

The chain couples TRBV6-1 to TRBJ1-1; D is unclear. CDR3 length: 13 amino acids. Germline loops: CDR1 MNHNS, CDR2 SASEGT. Trimming took off 4 bases at V and 1 base at J, with 7 bases between the two ends. CDR3 sequence (DNA): TGTGCCAGCAGTGCAAATTCGAACACTGAAGCTTTCTTT. Translated, it gives CASSANSNTEAFF.

This chain links TRBV30 with TRBJ2-7, with 13 positions matching TRBD2. V lost 0 bases and J lost 5; bases outside the gene matches: 1. The CDR3 consists of 14 residues. Germline-derived CDR1 and CDR2 are GTSNPN and SVGIG (reference sequence). The CDR3 coding sequence is TGTGCCTGGAGTGTCGGACTAGCGGGAGACGAGCAGTACTTC. Amino acid sequence: CAWSVGLAGDEQYF.

The chain is built from TRBV7-3 and TRBJ1-6, with a possible D match to TRBD1 (5 bases). CDR1 and CDR2 from the germline V gene are SGHTA and FQGTGA. CDR3 length: 15 residues. Trimming took off 5 bases at V and 8 bases at J, with 16 bases between the two ends. As DNA, the CDR3 is TGTGCCAGCAGCCGTAGGGGCGGAGGGGATTCACCCCTCCACTTT. Amino acids: CASSRRGGGDSPLHF.

The chain is built from TRBV29-1 and TRBJ2-3; TRBD1 agrees at 11 bases. V lost 3 bases and J lost 2; bases outside the gene matches: 4. Germline loops: CDR1 SQVTM, CDR2 ANQGSEA. CDR3 length: 15 amino acids. The CDR3 loop is CSVDWDRGFTDTQYF. CDR3 sequence (DNA): TGCAGCGTTGATTGGGACAGGGGGTTCACAGATACGCAGTATTTT.

The chain couples TRBV11-2 to TRBJ2-1; D not resolved. The CDR3 is 14 residues long. Germline values: CDR1 SGHAT, CDR2 FQNNGV. V lost 0 bases to trimming and J lost 5 bases, with 8 bases between them. CDR3 in DNA: TGTGCCAGCAGCTTAGAGCCGGGTAACAATGAGCAGTTCTTC. Translation gives CASSLEPGNNEQFF.

The chain employs TRBV14 and TRBJ2-3; 13 bases fit TRBD2. The germline V gene has CDR1 SGHDN and CDR2 FVKESK. This CDR3 comprises 17 residues. J was trimmed by 4 bases and V by 2 bases; bases with no gene match: 6. The CDR3 protein is CASSQLTSGRFPDTQYF. As DNA, the CDR3 is TGTGCCAGCAGCCAACTGACTAGCGGGAGGTTCCCAGATACGCAGTATTTT.

The chain employs TRBV5-3 and TRBJ2-7; 8 bases match TRBD2. TRBV5-3 is annotated as an ORF whose role is uncertain. V was clipped by 5 bases and J by 3 bases; unmatched bases: 16. CDR3 length: 17 residues. The CDR3 sequence is CARRGTLASGPRYEQYF. The CDR3 bases are TGTGCCAGAAGGGGTACCTTAGCTAGCGGGCCTCGCTACGAGCAGTACTTC.

The chain links TRBV18 to TRBJ2-3; D is ambiguous. There are 15 residues in the CDR3. V dropped 3 bases and J dropped 2 bases, with 12 bases sitting between them. From germline, CDR1 is KGHSH and CDR2 LQKENI. CDR3 in amino acids: CASSPLTASTDTQYF. In DNA form, the CDR3 reads TGTGCCAGCTCACCGTTAACAGCTTCCACAGATACGCAGTATTTT.

The V gene is TRBV10-1, the J gene TRBJ2-3; D remains ambiguous. The CDR3 has 16 amino acids. Germline values: CDR1 WNHNN, CDR2 SYGVQD (reference sequence). The V end was cut by 0 bases, the J end by 0 bases, with 10 bases between. CDR3 DNA sequence: TGCGCCAGCAGTGAGTCGATGGCAGTTAGCACAGATACGCAGTATTTT. It specifies CASSESMAVSTDTQYF.